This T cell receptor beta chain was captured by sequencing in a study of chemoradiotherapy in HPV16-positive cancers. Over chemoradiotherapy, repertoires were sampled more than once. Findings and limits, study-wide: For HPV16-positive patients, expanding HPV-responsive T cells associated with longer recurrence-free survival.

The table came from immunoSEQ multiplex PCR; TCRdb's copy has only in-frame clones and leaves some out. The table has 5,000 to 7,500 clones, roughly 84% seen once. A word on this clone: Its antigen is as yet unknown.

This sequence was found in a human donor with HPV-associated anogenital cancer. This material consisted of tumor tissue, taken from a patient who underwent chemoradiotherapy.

CDR3 sequence: CASSYGGGNQPQHF. The CDR3 region has the DNA TGTGCCAGCAGCTATGGAGGGGGCAATCAGCCCCAGCATTTT. The chain is built from TRBV7-9 and TRBJ1-5; TRBD1 is a possible D gene (5 bases). Trimming removed 4 bases from V and 2 bases from J, with 9 bases in between. Germline V gene data show CDR1 as SEHNR and CDR2 as FQNEAQ (reference sequence). The CDR3 has 14 amino acids.